Below, one T cell receptor (beta chain) is given with its context. What it recognizes is unknown. The data belong to a study of T cell responses to AZD1222 COVID-19 vaccine. Study-level points and caveats: Spike-specific TCR repertoires showed rising breadth and depth after two AZD1222 doses. All repertoire sampling was performed exclusively after the peak T cell response. Spike-wide vaccine-associated CD4 TCRs dominated at 160-218 and 743-854. White British donors predominated, females outnumbered males, and clonal diversity was possibly underestimated.

The germline gives CDR1 MNHEY, CDR2 SVGAGI. The CDR3 runs to 15 residues. Trimming pared 6 bases from V and 5 bases from J, leaving 17 bases between. Only in-frame clones appear in the TCRdb table, and some are missing; sequencing was by immunoSEQ multiplex PCR. The sample yields approximately 190,000 clones, 85% to 95% seen once. The clonotype comes from an adult in good health. This rearrangement joins TRBV6-5 to TRBJ1-5, with a possible D match to TRBD1 (5 bases). The specimen comprised peripheral blood, sampled on day 0 of AZD1222 vaccination. Written as DNA, the CDR3 is TGTGCCAGCAGCCGGGAGGCAGGGATCGATCAGCCCCAGCATTTT. Its translation is CASSREAGIDQPQHF.